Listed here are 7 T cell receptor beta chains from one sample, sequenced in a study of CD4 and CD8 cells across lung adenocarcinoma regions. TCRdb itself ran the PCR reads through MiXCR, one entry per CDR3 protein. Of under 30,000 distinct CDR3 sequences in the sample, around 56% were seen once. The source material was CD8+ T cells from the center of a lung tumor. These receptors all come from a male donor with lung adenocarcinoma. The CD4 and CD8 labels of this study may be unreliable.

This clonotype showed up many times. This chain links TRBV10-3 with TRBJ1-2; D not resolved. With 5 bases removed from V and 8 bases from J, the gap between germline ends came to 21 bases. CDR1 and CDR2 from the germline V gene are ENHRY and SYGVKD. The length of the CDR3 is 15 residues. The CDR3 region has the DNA TGTGCCATCAGTACGAAGAGGACCCAAGAGGGCGGCTACACCTTC. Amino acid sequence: CAISTKRTQEGGYTF.

CDR3 amino acids: CASSYRRDRATYEQYF. Here the CDR3 DNA reads TGTGCCAGCAGTTACCGCCGGGACAGGGCAACCTACGAGCAGTACTTC. The V and J genes are TRBV6-5 and TRBJ2-7, with 9 bases identical to TRBD1. The CDR3 runs 16 residues. Germline V gene lookup returns CDR1 MNHEY and CDR2 SVGAGI. V gave up 2 bases and J gave up 2 bases; unmatched junction bases: 7.

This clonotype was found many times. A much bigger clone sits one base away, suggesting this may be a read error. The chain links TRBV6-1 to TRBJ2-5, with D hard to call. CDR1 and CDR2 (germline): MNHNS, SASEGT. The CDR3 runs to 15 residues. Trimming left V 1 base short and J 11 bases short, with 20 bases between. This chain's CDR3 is CASSEGGYSYNEQYF. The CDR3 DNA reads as TGTGCCAGCAGTGAAGGGGGTTACTCCTACAATGAGCAGTACTTC.

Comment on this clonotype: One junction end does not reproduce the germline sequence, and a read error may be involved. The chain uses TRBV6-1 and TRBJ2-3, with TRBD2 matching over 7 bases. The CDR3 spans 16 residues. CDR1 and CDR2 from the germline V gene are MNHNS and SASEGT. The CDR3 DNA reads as TGTGCCAGCGCGGGAGCCGGGGGAGGTGACCGAGAGACGCAGTATTTC. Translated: CASAGAGGGDRETQYF.

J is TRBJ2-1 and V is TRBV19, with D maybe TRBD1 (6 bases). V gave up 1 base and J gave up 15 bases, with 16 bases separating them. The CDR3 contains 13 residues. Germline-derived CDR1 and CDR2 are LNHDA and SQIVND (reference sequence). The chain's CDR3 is CASSIGQAPWWFF. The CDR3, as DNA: TGTGCCAGTAGTATAGGACAGGCCCCCTGGTGGTTCTTC.

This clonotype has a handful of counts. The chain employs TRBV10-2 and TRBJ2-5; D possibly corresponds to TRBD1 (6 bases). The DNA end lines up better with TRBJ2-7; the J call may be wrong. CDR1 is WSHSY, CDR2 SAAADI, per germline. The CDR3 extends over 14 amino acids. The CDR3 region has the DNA TGCGCCGTCCGGAGGACCCAGGGGACCTACGAGCAGTACTTC. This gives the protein CAVRRTQGTYEQYF.

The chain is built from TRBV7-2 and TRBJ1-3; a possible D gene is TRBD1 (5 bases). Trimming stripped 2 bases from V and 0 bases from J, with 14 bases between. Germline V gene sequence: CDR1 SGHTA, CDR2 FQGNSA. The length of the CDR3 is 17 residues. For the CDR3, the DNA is TGTGCCAGCAGCTTATGGTATAGGGGAAACTCTGGAAACACCATATATTTT. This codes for CASSLWYRGNSGNTIYF.